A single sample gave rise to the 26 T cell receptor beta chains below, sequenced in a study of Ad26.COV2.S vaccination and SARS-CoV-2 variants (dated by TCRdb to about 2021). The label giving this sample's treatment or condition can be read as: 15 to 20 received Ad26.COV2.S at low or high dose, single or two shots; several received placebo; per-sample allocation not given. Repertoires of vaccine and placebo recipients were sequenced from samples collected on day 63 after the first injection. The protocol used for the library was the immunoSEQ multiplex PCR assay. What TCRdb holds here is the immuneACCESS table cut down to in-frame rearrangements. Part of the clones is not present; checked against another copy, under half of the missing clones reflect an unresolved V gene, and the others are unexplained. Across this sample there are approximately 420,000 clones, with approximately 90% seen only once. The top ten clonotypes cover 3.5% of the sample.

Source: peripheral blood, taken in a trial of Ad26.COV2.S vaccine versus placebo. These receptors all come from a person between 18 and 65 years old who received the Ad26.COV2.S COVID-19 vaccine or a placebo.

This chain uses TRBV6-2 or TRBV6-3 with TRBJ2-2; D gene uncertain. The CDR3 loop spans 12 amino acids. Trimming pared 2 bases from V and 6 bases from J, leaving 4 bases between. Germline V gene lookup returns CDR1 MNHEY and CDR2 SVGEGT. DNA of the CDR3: TGTGCCAGCAGTTACCAATCCGGGGAGCTGTTTTTT. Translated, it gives CASSYQSGELFF.

CDR3 residues: CASSLEGLADTQYF. The CDR3 coding sequence is TGCGCCAGCAGCTTGGAAGGACTAGCAGATACGCAGTATTTT. The chain is built from TRBV5-1 and TRBJ2-3; 7 bases map to TRBD2. The V and J ends lost 0 bases and 4 bases, in that order; junction bases with no gene match: 2. The CDR3 totals 14 residues. In germline, CDR1 is SGHRS, CDR2 YFSETQ.

In DNA, the CDR3 is TGTGCCAGCAGTCCCCGACACTCTCTAAACCTAGCCAAAAACATTCAGTACTTC. Protein sequence: CASSPRHSLNLAKNIQYF. The chain has TRBV27 and TRBJ2-4, with unresolved D. CDR1 MNHEY and CDR2 SMNVEV come from the germline V gene (reference sequence). The CDR3 covers 18 residues. Trimming cost V 5 bases and J 0 bases, with 20 bases left between them.

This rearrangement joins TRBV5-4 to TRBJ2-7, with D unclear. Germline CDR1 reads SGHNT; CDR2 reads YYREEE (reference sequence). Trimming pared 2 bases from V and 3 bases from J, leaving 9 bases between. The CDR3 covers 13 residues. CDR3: CASSLEPGYEQYF. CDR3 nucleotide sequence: TGTGCCAGCAGCTTAGAGCCCGGCTACGAGCAGTACTTC.

CDR3 DNA sequence: TGTGCCAGCAGGAGGGACAGCGCTAACTATGGCTACACCTTC. Protein sequence: CASRRDSANYGYTF. V usage is TRBV6-5 and J usage is TRBJ1-2; 7 bases are shared with TRBD1. The V and J ends lost 6 bases and 0 bases, in that order; junction bases with no gene match: 4. Germline V gene data show CDR1 as MNHEY and CDR2 as SVGAGI. The CDR3 runs to 14 residues.

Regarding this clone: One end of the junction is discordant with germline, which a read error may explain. CDR3 DNA: TGTCCCAGCAGTCAAAACACGGCAGGGGGGAATGGCTACACCTTC. This sequence encodes CPSSQNTAGGNGYTF. The chain couples TRBV25-1 to TRBJ1-2; 7 positions match TRBD1. The CDR3 consists of 15 residues. Germline CDR1 reads MGHDK; CDR2 reads SYGVNS.

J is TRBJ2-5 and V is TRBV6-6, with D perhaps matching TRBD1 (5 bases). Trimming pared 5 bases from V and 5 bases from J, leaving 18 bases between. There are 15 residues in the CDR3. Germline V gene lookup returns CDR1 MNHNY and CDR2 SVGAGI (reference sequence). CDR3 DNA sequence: TGTGCCAGCAGTCGTACAGGAGAGCAGGACGAGACCCAGTACTTC. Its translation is CASSRTGEQDETQYF.

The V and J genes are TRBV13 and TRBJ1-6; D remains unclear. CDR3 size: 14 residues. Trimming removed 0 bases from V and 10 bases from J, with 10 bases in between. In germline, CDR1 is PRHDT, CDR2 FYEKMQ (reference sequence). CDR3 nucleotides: TGTGCCAGCAGCTTAGGGGCGATAGGGTCACCCCTCCACTTT. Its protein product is CASSLGAIGSPLHF.

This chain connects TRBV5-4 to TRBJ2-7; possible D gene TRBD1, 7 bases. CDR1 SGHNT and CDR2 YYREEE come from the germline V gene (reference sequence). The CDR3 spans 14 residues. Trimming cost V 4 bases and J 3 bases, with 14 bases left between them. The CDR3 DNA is TGTGCCAGCAGCCCCTCCCAGGGGGGCTACGAGCAGTACTTC. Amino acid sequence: CASSPSQGGYEQYF.

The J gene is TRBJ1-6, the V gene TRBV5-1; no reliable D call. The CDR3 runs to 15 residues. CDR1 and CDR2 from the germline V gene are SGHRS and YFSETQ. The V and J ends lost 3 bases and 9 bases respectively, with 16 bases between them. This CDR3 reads CASSSSEGGGSPLHF. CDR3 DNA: TGCGCCAGCAGCTCCTCGGAAGGAGGCGGTTCACCCCTCCACTTT.

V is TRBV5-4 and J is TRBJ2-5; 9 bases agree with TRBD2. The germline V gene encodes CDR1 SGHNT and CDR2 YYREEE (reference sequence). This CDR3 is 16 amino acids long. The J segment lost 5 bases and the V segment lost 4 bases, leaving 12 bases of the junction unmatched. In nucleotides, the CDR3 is TGTGCCAGCAGCCCACCCGGGGCCGCGGGAGGGGAGACCCAGTACTTC. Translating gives CASSPPGAAGGETQYF. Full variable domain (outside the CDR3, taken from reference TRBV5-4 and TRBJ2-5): ETGVTQSPTHLIKTRGQQVTLRCSSQSGHNTVSWYQQALGQGPQFIFQYYREEENGRGNFPPRFSGLQFPNYSSELNVNALELDDSALYLCASSPPGAAGGETQYFGPGTRLLVL.

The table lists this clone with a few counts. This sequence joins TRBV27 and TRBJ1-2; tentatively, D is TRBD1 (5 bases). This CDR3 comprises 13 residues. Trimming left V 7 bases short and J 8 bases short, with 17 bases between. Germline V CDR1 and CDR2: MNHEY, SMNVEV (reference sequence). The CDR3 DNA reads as TGTGCCAGCACCGATCGGTACCGGGGGGGCTACACCTTC. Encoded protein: CASTDRYRGGYTF.

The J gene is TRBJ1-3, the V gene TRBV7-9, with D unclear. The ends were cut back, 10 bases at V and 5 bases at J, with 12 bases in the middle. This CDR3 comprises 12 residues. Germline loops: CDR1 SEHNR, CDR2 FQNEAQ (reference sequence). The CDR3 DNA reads TGTGCCAACCGGGGTGACCGAAACACCATATATTTT. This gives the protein CANRGDRNTIYF.

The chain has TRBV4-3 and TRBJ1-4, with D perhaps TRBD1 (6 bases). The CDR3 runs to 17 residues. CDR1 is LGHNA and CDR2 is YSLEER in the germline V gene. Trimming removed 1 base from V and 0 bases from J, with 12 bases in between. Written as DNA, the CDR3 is TGCGCCAGCAGCCAAGGAACAGGGAGGGCAACTAATGAAAAACTGTTTTTT. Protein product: CASSQGTGRATNEKLFF.

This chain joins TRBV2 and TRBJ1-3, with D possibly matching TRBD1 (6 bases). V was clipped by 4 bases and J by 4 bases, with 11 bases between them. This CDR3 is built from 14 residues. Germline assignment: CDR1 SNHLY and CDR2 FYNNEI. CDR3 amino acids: CASSGPGHGNTIYF. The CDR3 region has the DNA TGTGCCAGCAGTGGGCCGGGACACGGAAACACCATATATTTT.

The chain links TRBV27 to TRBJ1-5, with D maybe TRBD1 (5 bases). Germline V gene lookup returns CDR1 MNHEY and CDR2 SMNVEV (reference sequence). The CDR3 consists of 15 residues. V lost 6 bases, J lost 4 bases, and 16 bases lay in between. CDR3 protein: CASRVGGGSNQPQHF. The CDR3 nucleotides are TGTGCCAGCAGGGTGGGCGGGGGTTCGAATCAGCCCCAGCATTTT.

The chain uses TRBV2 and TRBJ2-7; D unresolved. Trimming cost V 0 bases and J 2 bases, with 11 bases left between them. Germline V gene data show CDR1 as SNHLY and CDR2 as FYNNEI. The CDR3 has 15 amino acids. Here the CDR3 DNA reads TGTGCCAGCAGTGAAGCTAAGGTGCAAACCTACGAGCAGTACTTC. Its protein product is CASSEAKVQTYEQYF.

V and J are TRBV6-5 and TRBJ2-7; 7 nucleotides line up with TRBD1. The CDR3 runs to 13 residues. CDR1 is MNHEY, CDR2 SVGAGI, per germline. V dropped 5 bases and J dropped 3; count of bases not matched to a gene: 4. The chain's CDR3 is CASSLTGFYEQYF. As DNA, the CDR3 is TGTGCCAGCAGTCTGACAGGGTTCTACGAGCAGTACTTC.

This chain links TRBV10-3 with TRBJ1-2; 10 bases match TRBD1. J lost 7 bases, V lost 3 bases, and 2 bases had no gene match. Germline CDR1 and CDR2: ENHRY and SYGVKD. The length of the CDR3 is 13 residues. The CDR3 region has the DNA TGTGCCATCAGTGAACGGACAGGGGGTGGCTACACCTTC. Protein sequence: CAISERTGGGYTF.

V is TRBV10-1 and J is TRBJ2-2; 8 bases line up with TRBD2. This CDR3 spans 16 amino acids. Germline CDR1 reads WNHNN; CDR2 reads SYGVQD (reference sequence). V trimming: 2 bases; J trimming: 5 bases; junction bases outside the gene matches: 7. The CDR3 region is CASSEAGGGLTGELFF. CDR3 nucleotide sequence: TGCGCCAGCAGTGAGGCTGGCGGGGGGTTGACCGGGGAGCTGTTTTTT.

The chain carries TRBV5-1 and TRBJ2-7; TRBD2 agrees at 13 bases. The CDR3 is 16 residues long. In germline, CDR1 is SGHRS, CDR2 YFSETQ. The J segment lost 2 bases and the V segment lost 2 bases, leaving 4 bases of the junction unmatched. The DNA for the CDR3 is TGCGCCAGCAGCTTTAGGACTAGCGGGGGCCCCTACGAGCAGTACTTC. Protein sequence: CASSFRTSGGPYEQYF.

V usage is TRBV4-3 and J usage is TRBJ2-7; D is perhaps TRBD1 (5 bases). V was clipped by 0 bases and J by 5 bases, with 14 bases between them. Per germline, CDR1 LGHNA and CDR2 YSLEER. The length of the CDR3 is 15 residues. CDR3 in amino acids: CASSQDTGQGDEQYF. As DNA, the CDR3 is TGCGCCAGCAGCCAAGACACCGGTCAGGGTGACGAGCAGTACTTC.

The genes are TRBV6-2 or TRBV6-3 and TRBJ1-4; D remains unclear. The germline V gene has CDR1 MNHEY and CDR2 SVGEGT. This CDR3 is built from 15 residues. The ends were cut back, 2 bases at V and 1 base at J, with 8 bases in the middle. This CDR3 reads CASSYGPLTNEKLFF. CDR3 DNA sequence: TGTGCCAGCAGTTACGGACCTCTAACTAATGAAAAACTGTTTTTT.

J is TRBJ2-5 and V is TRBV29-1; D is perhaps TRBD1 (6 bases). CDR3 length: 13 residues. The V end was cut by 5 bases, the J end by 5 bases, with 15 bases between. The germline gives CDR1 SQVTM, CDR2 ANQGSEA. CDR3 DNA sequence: TGCAGCGTTCGTAGGGGGTCTCAGGAGACCCAGTACTTC. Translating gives CSVRRGSQETQYF.

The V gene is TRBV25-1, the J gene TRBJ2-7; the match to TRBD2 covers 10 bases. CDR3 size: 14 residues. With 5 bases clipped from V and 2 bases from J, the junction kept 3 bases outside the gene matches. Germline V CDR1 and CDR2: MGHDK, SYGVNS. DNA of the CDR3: TGTGCCAGCAGTAAAAGCGGGGGGGCCTACGAGCAGTACTTC. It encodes CASSKSGGAYEQYF.

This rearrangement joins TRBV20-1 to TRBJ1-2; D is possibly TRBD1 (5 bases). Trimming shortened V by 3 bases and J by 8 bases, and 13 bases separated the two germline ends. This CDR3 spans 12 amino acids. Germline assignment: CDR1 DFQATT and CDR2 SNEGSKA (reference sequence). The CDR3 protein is CSASDGAGGYTF. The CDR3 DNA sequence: TGCAGTGCTAGTGATGGGGCCGGGGGCTACACCTTC.